This T cell receptor (beta chain) originates from a study of T-cell reconstitution after alpha-beta-depleted transplantation in children (dated by TCRdb to the mid-2010s). For the study in its entirety: The study quantitatively tracked T-cell immune reconstitution after TCRalphabeta/CD19-depleted allogeneic hematopoietic cell transplantation in children using TCR repertoire profiling.

V is pared back by 6 bases and J by 0 bases, with 12 bases lying between the germline termini. Via the germline V gene (reference sequence), CDR1 is DFQATT and CDR2 SNEGSKA. The CDR3 covers 13 residues, taking in both the cysteine and the phenylalanine. This entry keeps only the CDR3 DNA: 39 bases, framed from base 1. The library was prepared using PCR. The sequencer was an Illumina HiSeq 2500. To normalize quantification of the TCRbeta repertoire, the TCR libraries were built with molecular barcoding that relied on unique molecular identifiers. TCRdb reprocessing: public reads trimmed at Q25 with fastp, clones called with MiXCR, in-frame beta chains kept. When rows share a CDR3 protein, they turn into one entry using the most common DNA and genes. The sample table lists about 540,000 distinct CDR3 sequences, about 18% of them with a count of one. The ten largest clones capture roughly 3.3% of the sample.

This clonotype was counted a few times. Its target antigen remains unknown. The input lacks base qualities; no much larger clone sits a single base away. The origin of this receptor is a human donor who donated a stem cell graft to a child with acute lymphoblastic leukemia. This material consisted of PBMCs from the stem cell graft donor, taken from the stem cell graft. This chain joins TRBV20-1 to TRBJ2-7, with the D segment identity uncertain. The CDR3 region has the sequence CSAPATLSYEQYF. The nucleotide sequence reads TGCAGTGCACCAGCGACTCTCTCCTACGAGCAGTACTTC.